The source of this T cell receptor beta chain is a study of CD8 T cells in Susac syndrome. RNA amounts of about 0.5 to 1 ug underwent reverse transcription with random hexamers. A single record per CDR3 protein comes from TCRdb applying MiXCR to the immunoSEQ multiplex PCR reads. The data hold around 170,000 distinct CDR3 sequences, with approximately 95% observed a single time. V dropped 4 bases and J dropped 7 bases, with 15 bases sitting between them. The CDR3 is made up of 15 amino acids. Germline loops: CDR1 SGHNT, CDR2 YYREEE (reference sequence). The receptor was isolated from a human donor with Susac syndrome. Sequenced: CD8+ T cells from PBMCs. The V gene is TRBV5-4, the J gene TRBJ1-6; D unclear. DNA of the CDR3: TGTGCCAGCAGCCCAGCACCTCTAGGGAATTCACCCCTCCACTTT. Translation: CASSPAPLGNSPLHF.